These T cell receptor beta chains were read from a single sample in a study of T cell responses to AZD1222 COVID-19 vaccine. This table comes from immunoSEQ multiplex PCR, and its TCRdb copy is limited to in-frame clones, with some not included. Of 150,000 to 200,000 clones listed, 90% to 95% are singletons. The sample here was peripheral blood, taken on day 0 of AZD1222 vaccination. The receptors were gathered from an adult in good health. Both conserved end residues are part of each CDR3. Each record gives: J gene, V gene, CDR3 protein.

>TRBJ1-5|TRBV16
CASSQSAGGFQPQHF
>TRBJ1-1|TRBV9
CASTRGGAGEAFF
>TRBJ2-7|TRBV14
CASSGFEASNYEQYF
>TRBJ1-1|TRBV5-1
CASSLTRGMNTEAFF
>TRBJ2-7|TRBV14
CASSPIDSYEQYF
>TRBJ2-1|TRBV24-1
CATSSRTLSHNEQFF
>TRBJ2-2|TRBV11-2
CASSLDRDNTGELFF
>TRBJ1-2|TRBV7-3
CARNGYNYGYTF
>TRBJ2-6|TRBV7-2
CASSSQGGAGANVLTF
>TRBJ1-1|TRBV18
CASSPLGGRTLEAFF
>TRBJ2-7|TRBV7-2
CASSSDIQAYEQYF
>TRBJ2-7|TRBV10-3
CAISESGSYEQYF
>TRBJ1-1|TRBV10-3
CAISDYTEAFF
>TRBJ2-1|TRBV18
CASSPPRSSYNEQFF
>TRBJ2-3|TRBV6-2/TRBV6-3
CASSYPRDRASDTQYF
>TRBJ2-5|TRBV5-1
CASSLRLAAETQYF
>TRBJ1-1|TRBV4-3
CASSQDLGGTEAFF
>TRBJ2-7|TRBV5-4
CASSLAGLTGEQYF
>TRBJ1-1|TRBV18
CASSSRQGAAEAFF
>TRBJ2-4|TRBV19
CASSRGQSGENIQYF
>TRBJ1-2|TRBV14
CASRRDSNYGYTF
>TRBJ2-4|TRBV28
CASSSGLAGGQNIQYF
>TRBJ2-1|TRBV5-1
CASSLWAGNEQFF
>TRBJ2-7|TRBV28
CASLTGAGEAYEQYF
>TRBJ2-7|TRBV19
CASSISHGEQYF
>TRBJ1-5|TRBV6-1
CASSAGGMFQPQHF
>TRBJ2-1|TRBV5-8
CASSGPTETSSGRTYNEQFF
>TRBJ1-1|TRBV19
CASSQGWYTEAFF
>TRBJ1-1|TRBV7-8
CASSSTRGTEAFF
>TRBJ2-1|TRBV3-1/TRBV3-2
CASSQMIAASNEQFF
>TRBJ1-2|TRBV28
CASSLGTPDYGYTF
>TRBJ1-1|TRBV24-1
CATSGTGTTEAFF
>TRBJ2-1|TRBV7-3
CASSLIPTGGRDEQFF
>TRBJ1-1|TRBV18
CASSPQPLNTEAFF
>TRBJ2-7|TRBV5-1
CASSLGLAGGKYEQYF
>TRBJ2-7|TRBV30
CAWGGASYEQYF
>TRBJ1-1|TRBV6-5
CASSYGRRNTEAFF
>TRBJ1-1|TRBV6-5
CASKRQAAETEAFF
>TRBJ1-5|TRBV7-8
CASSLDMGYQPQHF
>TRBJ2-4|TRBV2
CASNLSGGAKNIQYF
>TRBJ2-7|TRBV9
CASSGSGTGPFEQYF
>TRBJ1-5|TRBV30
CAWSVRSRGQPQHF